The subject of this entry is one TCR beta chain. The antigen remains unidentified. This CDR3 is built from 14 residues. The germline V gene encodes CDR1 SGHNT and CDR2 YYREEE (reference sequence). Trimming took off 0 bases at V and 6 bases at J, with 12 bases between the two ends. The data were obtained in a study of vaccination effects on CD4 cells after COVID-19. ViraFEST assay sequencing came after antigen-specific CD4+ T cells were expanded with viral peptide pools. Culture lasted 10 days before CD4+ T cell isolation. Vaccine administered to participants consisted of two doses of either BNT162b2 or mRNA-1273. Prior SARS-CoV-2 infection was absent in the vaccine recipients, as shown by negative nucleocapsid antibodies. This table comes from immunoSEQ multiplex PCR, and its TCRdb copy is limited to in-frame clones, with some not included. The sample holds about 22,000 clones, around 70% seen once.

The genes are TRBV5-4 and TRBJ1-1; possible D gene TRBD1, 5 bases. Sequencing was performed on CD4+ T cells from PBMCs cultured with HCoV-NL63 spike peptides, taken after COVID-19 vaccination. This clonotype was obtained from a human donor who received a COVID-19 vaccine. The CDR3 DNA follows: TGTGCCAGCAGCTTGGGGGCAGGGCCGTCTGAAGCTTTCTTT. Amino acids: CASSLGAGPSEAFF.